This T cell receptor beta chain was obtained from a study of T cells in Graves' hyperthyroidism and ophthalmopathy. Regarding the study as a whole: Blood samples included most of the expanded thyroid clonotypes exceeding 0.001.

From germline, CDR1 is LGHNT and CDR2 FRNRAP. V lost 0 bases, J lost 0 bases, and 9 bases lay in between. This CDR3 region has 16 residues. In regard to this clonotype: Its target is unknown.

Ophthalmopathy cases scored 3 or more on the Clinical Activity Score and 4 or more on NOSPECS grade, with duration below 3 months. Each diagnosis drew on symptoms, thyroxine, TRAb, thyroid ultrasound and orbital computed tomography findings. PBMCs were derived from roughly 10 ml fresh peripheral blood. Amplification yielded TCR beta CDR3 regions, with RNA transcripts as the source. The HTBI primer set drove a first-round RT-PCR of the TCR CDR3. TCRdb recomputed calls from the multiplex PCR reads with MiXCR, one row per CDR3 protein. The profile shows hundreds of thousands of distinct CDR3 sequences, about 16% of them singletons.

The chain links TRBV12-5 to TRBJ2-1; TRBD2 might be the D (5 bases). The source of this sequence is a woman aged 18-29 years with Graves' ophthalmopathy. The sample consisted of blood. For the CDR3, the DNA is TGTGCTAGTGGTTTGGTCCCGGGGAGCTCCTACAATGAGCAGTTCTTC. This codes for CASGLVPGSSYNEQFF.